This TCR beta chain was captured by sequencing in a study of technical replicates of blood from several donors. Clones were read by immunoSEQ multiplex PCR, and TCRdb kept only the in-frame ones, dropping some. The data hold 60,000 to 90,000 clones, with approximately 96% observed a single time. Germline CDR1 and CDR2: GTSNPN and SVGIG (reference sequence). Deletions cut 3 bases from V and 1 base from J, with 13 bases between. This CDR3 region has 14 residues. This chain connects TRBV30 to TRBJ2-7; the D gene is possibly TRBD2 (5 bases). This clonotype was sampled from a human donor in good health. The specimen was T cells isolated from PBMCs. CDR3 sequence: CAWRPAGISYEQYF. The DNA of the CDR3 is TGTGCCTGGAGGCCCGCCGGGATTTCCTACGAGCAGTACTTC.